Presented here are 10 T cell receptor beta chains from one specimen sequenced in a study of post-analysis software for immune sequencing data. Study-wide results and limits: A handful of TRBV segments were significantly more frequent in patients than in controls. TRBV5-6, TRBV5-1 and TRBV20-1 were among these segments.

The TCR beta cDNA libraries carried unique molecular identifiers. A single record per CDR3 protein comes from TCRdb applying MiXCR to the PCR reads. The sample has fewer than 850,000 distinct CDR3 sequences, around 46% seen once; the top ten hold roughly 4.5%. These receptors lack a known antigen. The sequencing sample was made of blood. The receptors derive from a girl aged 10 to 17 with multiple sclerosis.

The rearrangement uses TRBV12-3 or TRBV12-4 and TRBJ2-1, with 10 bases identical to TRBD1. Trimming took 3 bases from V and 8 from J; bases not matched to a gene: 13. The CDR3 length is 17 residues. The CDR3 is CASSFGPRQGARHEQFF. CDR3 nucleotides: TGTGCCAGCAGTTTTGGCCCACGACAGGGGGCTCGGCATGAGCAGTTCTTC.

The chain combines TRBV7-9 with TRBJ1-2; 7 nucleotides agree with TRBD1. The CDR3 is 13 residues long. After removal of 3 bases from V and 7 bases from J, the junction contained 5 bases not matched to a gene. Per germline, CDR1 SEHNR and CDR2 FQNEAQ (reference sequence). This CDR3 reads CASSFQGGPGYTF. The CDR3, as DNA: TGTGCCAGCAGCTTCCAGGGGGGCCCTGGCTACACCTTC. The variable domain in full, with the rest retrieved from reference TRBV7-9 and TRBJ1-2, is DTGVSQNPRHKITKRGQNVTFRCDPISEHNRLYWYRQTLGQGPEFLTYFQNEAQLEKSRLLSDRFSAERPKGSFSTLEIQRTEQGDSAMYLCASSFQGGPGYTFGSGTRLTVV.

The rearrangement joins TRBV30 to TRBJ1-2; D is ambiguous. V gave up 2 bases and J gave up 0 bases, with 13 bases separating them. The V gene's germline CDR1 is GTSNPN and CDR2 SVGIG (reference sequence). The CDR3 totals 15 residues. The CDR3 loop reads CAWSRYSDTNYGYTF. The CDR3 bases are TGTGCCTGGAGTAGGTACAGCGATACTAACTATGGCTACACCTTC.

The rearrangement joins TRBV6-1 to TRBJ2-7; possibly TRBD2 for D (6 bases). V dropped 3 bases and J dropped 5 bases, with 14 bases sitting between them. In germline, CDR1 is MNHNS, CDR2 SASEGT. This CDR3 spans 14 amino acids. The CDR3 reads CASSDGEASDEQYF. The CDR3, as DNA: TGTGCCAGCAGTGATGGGGAGGCATCCGACGAGCAGTACTTC.

The gene calls are TRBV20-1 and TRBJ1-1; D unresolved. V was trimmed by 5 bases and J by 0 bases, leaving 19 bases between them. Looked up from germline, CDR1 is DFQATT and CDR2 is SNEGSKA (reference sequence). The CDR3 runs 16 residues. CDR3 in DNA: TGCAGTGCTGGGGAGGGCCCCGGGGTGGTGAACACTGAAGCTTTCTTT. Protein: CSAGEGPGVVNTEAFF.

The chain joins TRBV29-1 to TRBJ1-2; tentatively, D is TRBD1 (5 bases). V lost 5 bases to trimming and J lost 8 bases, with 12 bases between them. Germline V gene sequence: CDR1 SQVTM, CDR2 ANQGSEA. There are 11 residues in the CDR3. The CDR3 sequence is CSVTARGGYTF. The CDR3 DNA sequence: TGCAGCGTTACAGCACGGGGGGGCTACACCTTC.

This chain joins TRBV20-1 and TRBJ2-5, with TRBD2 identical over 11 bases. The length of the CDR3 is 16 residues. Germline CDR1 reads DFQATT; CDR2 reads SNEGSKA (reference sequence). Trimming removed 2 bases from V and 5 bases from J; junction bases left unmatched: 10. The CDR3 spells CSARKTSGSPQETQYF. DNA of the CDR3: TGCAGTGCTAGAAAAACTAGCGGGAGTCCCCAGGAGACCCAGTACTTC.

This clonotype has a single count. The chain has TRBV2 and TRBJ2-3; tentatively, D is TRBD1 or TRBD2 (5 bases each). From germline, CDR1 is SNHLY and CDR2 FYNNEI. The ends were cut back, 5 bases at V and 7 bases at J, with 19 bases in the middle. The CDR3 has 15 residues. DNA for the CDR3: TGTGCCAGCAGTTTGAGGGACCGCTCGCGGAATACGCAGTATTTT. It translates to CASSLRDRSRNTQYF.

This clonotype was detected ten times or more. V usage is TRBV20-1 and J usage is TRBJ2-7; D possibly corresponds to TRBD2 (5 bases). The V end was cut by 4 bases, the J end by 0 bases, with 13 bases between. There are 14 residues in the CDR3. Germline V gene sequence: CDR1 DFQATT, CDR2 SNEGSKA (reference sequence). CDR3 in amino acids: CSAMEDPSSYEQYF. The CDR3 DNA reads TGCAGTGCTATGGAGGATCCGAGCTCCTACGAGCAGTACTTC.

The chain has TRBV25-1 and TRBJ2-3; no firm D call. Germline assignment: CDR1 MGHDK and CDR2 SYGVNS. V dropped 5 bases and J dropped 2 bases, with 11 bases sitting between them. This CDR3 spans 14 amino acids. CDR3 residues: CASSPGSNTDTQYF. The CDR3 nucleotides read TGTGCCAGCAGTCCCGGGTCAAACACAGATACGCAGTATTTT. Drawing the rest from reference TRBV25-1 and TRBJ2-3, the complete variable domain is EADIYQTPRYLVIGTGKKITLECSQTMGHDKMYWYQQDPGMELHLIHYSYGVNSTEKGDLSSESTVSRIRTEHFPLTLESARPSHTSQYLCASSPGSNTDTQYFGPGTRLTVL.